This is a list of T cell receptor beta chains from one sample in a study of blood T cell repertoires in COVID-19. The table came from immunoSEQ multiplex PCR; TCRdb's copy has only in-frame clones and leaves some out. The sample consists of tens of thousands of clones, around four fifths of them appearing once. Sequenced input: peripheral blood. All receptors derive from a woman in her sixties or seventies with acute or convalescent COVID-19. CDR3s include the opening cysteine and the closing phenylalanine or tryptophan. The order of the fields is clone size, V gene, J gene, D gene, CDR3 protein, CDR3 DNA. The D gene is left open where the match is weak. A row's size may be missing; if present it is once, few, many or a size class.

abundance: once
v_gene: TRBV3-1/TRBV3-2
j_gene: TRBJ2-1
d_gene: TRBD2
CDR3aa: CASSQLMTSGRLSYNEQFF
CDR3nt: TGTGCCAGCAGCCAACTCATGACTAGCGGGAGGCTCTCCTACAATGAGCAGTTCTTC

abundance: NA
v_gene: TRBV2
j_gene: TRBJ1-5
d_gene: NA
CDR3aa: CASSARGANSNQPQHF
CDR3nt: TGTGCCAGCAGTGCTCGCGGGGCGAATAGCAATCAGCCCCAGCATTTT

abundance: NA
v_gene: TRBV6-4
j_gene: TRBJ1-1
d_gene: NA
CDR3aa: CASSDTTSTGKAEAFF
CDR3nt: TGTGCCAGCAGTGACACGACTAGCACAGGGAAGGCTGAAGCTTTCTTT

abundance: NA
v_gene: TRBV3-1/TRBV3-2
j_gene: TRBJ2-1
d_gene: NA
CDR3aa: CASRGVLGHEQFF
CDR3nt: TGTGCCAGCAGGGGCGTGTTGGGCCATGAGCAGTTCTTC

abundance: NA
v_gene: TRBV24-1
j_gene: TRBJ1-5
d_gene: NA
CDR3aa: CATSQGTEPQHF
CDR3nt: TGTGCCACCAGTCAGGGGACGGAGCCCCAGCATTTT

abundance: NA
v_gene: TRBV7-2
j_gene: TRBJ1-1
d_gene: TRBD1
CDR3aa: CASSARDRGTEAFF
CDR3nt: TGTGCCAGCAGCGCCCGGGACAGAGGAACTGAAGCTTTCTTT

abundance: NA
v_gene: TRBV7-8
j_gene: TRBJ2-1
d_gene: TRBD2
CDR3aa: CASSSRIAGGGEQFF
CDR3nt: TGTGCCAGCAGCTCCCGCATAGCGGGAGGGGGTGAGCAGTTCTTC

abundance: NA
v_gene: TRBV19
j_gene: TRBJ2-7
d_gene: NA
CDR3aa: CASSRQKSSYEQYF
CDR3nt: TGTGCCAGTAGTCGACAGAAAAGCTCCTACGAGCAGTACTTC

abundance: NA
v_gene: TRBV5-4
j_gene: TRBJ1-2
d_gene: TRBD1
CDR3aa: CASSLGQGNYGYTF
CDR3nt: TGTGCCAGCAGCTTGGGACAGGGGAACTATGGCTACACCTTC

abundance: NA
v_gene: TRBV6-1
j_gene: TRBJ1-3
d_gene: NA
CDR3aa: CASSERGVYTIYF
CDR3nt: TGTGCCAGCAGTGAACGGGGGGTCTACACCATATATTTT

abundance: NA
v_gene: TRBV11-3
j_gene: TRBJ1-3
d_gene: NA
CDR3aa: CASSLASGNGNTIYF
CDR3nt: TGTGCCAGCAGCTTAGCTTCCGGGAATGGAAACACCATATATTTT

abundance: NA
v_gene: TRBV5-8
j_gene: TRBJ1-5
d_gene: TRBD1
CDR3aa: CASSGGTGMDQPQHF
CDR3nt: TGTGCCAGCAGCGGAGGGACAGGGATGGATCAGCCCCAGCATTTT

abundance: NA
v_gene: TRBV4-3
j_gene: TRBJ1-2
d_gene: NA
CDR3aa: CASSQEESIFYGYTF
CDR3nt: TGCGCCAGCAGCCAAGAGGAGTCCATTTTCTATGGCTACACCTTC

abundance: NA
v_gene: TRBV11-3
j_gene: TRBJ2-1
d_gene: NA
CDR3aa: CASSPQQSSYNEQFF
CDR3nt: TGTGCCAGCAGCCCGCAACAGAGCTCCTACAATGAGCAGTTCTTC

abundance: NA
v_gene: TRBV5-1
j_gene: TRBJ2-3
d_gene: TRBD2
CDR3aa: CASSLWGAGGSTDTQYF
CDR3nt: TGCGCCAGCAGCTTGTGGGGAGCGGGAGGAAGCACAGATACGCAGTATTTT

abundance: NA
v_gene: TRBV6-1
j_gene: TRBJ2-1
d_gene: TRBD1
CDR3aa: CASSELRTGYQGEQFF
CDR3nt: TGTGCCAGCAGTGAATTGAGGACAGGGTATCAGGGTGAGCAGTTCTTC

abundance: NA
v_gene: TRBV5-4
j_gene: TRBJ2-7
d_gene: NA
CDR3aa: CASSGPPGLRYEQYF
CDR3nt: TGTGCCAGCAGCGGCCCCCCAGGACTGCGCTACGAGCAGTACTTC

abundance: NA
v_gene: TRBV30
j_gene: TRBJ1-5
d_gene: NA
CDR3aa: CAWSGQAGQPQHF
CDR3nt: TGTGCCTGGAGTGGCCAGGCCGGTCAGCCCCAGCATTTT

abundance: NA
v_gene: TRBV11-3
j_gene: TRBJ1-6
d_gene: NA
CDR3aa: CASSLLVGGNSPLHF
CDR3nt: TGTGCCAGCAGCCTTCTTGTTGGCGGTAATTCACCCCTCCACTTT

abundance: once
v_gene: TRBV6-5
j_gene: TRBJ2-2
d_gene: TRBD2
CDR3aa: CASTPLAGGTGELFF
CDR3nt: TGTGCCAGCACCCCCTTAGCGGGGGGTACCGGGGAGCTGTTTTTT

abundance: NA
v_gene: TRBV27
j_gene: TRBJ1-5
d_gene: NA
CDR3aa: CASSFNAGAGQPQHF
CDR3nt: TGTGCCAGCAGTTTCAATGCGGGGGCAGGTCAGCCCCAGCATTTT

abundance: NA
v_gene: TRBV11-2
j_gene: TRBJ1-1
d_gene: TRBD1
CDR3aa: CASSSMGQMNTEAFF
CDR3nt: TGTGCCAGCAGCTCCATGGGACAGATGAACACTGAAGCTTTCTTT

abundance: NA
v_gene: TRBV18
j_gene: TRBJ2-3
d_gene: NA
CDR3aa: CASSPLQARADTQYF
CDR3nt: TGTGCCAGCTCACCATTACAGGCGCGCGCAGATACGCAGTATTTT

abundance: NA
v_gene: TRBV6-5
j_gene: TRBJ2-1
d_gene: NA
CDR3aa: CASEEGSSYNEQFF
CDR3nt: TGTGCCAGCGAGGAAGGGAGCTCCTACAATGAGCAGTTCTTC

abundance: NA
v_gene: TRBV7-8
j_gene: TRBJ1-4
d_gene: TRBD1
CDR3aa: CASSRGTVNNEKLFF
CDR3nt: TGTGCCAGCAGCCGAGGGACAGTTAATAATGAAAAACTGTTTTTT

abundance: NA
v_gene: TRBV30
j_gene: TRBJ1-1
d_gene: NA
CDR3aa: CAWSVYSEAFF
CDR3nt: TGTGCCTGGAGTGTTTACAGTGAAGCTTTCTTT

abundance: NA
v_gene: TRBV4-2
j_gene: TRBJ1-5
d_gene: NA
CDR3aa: CASSQGRGGFQPQHF
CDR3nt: TGTGCCAGCAGCCAAGGCCGTGGGGGGTTTCAGCCCCAGCATTTT

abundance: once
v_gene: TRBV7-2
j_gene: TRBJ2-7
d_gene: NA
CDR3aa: CASNFRTAGNEQYF
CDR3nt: TGTGCCAGCAACTTCCGGACAGCCGGCAACGAGCAGTACTTC

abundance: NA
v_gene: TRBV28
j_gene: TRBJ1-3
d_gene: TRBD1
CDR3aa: CASGVIQGVGNTIYF
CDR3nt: TGTGCCAGCGGCGTGATACAGGGGGTAGGAAACACCATATATTTT

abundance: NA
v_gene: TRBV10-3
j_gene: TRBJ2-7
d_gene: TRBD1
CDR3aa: CAISETRGSGRLEQYF
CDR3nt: TGTGCCATCAGTGAAACCAGGGGGTCAGGACGGCTCGAGCAGTACTTC

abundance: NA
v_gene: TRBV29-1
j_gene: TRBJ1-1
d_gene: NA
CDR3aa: CSVEGGRGNTEAFF
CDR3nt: TGCAGCGTCGAAGGGGGGAGGGGGAACACTGAAGCTTTCTTT

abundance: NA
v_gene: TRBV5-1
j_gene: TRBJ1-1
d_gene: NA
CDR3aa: CASSLTSTEAFF
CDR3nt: TGCGCCAGCAGCTTGACGAGTACTGAAGCTTTCTTT

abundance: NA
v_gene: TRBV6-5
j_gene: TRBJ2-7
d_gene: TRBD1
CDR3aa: CARSIDRAQYEQYF
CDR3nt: TGTGCCCGCTCTATCGACAGGGCGCAATACGAGCAGTACTTC

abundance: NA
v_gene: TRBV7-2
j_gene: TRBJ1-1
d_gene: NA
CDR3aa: CASSLHMNTEAFF
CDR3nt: TGTGCCAGCAGCCTCCACATGAACACTGAAGCTTTCTTT

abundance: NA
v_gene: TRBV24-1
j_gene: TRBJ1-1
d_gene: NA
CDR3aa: CATSSQGNTEAFF
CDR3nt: TGTGCCACCAGCTCGCAGGGGAACACTGAAGCTTTCTTT

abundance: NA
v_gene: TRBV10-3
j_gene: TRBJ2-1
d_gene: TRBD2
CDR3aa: CAISGLAGEKNEQFF
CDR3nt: TGTGCCATCAGTGGCCTAGCGGGGGAAAAGAATGAGCAGTTCTTC

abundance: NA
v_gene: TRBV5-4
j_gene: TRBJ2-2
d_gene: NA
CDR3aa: CASSLAGSSTGELFF
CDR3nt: TGTGCCAGCAGCTTAGCCGGGAGTAGCACCGGGGAGCTGTTTTTT

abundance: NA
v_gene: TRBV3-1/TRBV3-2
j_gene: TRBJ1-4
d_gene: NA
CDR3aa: CASRPLGEGDEKLFF
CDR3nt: TGTGCCAGCAGGCCACTAGGGGAGGGAGATGAAAAACTGTTTTTT

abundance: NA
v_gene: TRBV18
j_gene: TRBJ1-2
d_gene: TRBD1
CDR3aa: CASSPGTGVSTDYGYTF
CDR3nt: TGTGCCAGCTCACCCGGGACAGGGGTATCAACGGACTATGGCTACACCTTC

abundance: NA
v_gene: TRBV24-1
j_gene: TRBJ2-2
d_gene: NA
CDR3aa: CATRGARDTGELFF
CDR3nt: TGTGCCACCAGGGGGGCGAGGGACACCGGGGAGCTGTTTTTT

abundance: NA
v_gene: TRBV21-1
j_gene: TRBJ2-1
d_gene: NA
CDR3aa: CASSKAQEYEQFF
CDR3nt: TGTGCCAGCAGCAAAGCGCAGGAATATGAGCAGTTCTTC

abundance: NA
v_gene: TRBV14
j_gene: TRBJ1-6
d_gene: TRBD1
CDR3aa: CASSLIGQGNSPLHF
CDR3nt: TGTGCCAGCAGCCTCATAGGACAGGGGAATTCACCCCTCCACTTT

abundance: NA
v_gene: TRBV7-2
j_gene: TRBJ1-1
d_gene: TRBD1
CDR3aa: CASSPFGTGGTEAFF
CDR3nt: TGTGCCAGCAGCCCTTTCGGGACAGGGGGGACTGAAGCTTTCTTT

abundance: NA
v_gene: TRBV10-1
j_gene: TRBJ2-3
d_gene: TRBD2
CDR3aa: CASSEPGTSGRADTQYF
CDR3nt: TGCGCCAGCAGTGAGCCCGGGACTAGCGGGAGGGCAGATACGCAGTATTTT

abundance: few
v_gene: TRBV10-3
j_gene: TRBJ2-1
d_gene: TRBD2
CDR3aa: CAISQFGLADNEQFF
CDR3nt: TGTGCCATCAGTCAATTCGGACTAGCGGACAATGAGCAGTTCTTC

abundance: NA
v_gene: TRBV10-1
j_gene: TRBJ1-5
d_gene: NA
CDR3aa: CASSAQRSDQPQHF
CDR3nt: TGCGCCAGCAGTGCTCAGCGAAGCGATCAGCCCCAGCATTTT

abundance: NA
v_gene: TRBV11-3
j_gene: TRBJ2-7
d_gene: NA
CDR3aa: CASSRQEASYEQYF
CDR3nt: TGTGCCAGCAGCAGGCAGGAGGCCTCCTACGAGCAGTACTTC

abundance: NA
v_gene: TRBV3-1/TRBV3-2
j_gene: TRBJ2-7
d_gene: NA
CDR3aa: CASSQDSTTISYEQYF
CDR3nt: TGTGCCAGCAGCCAAGATTCGACTACCATCTCCTACGAGCAGTACTTC

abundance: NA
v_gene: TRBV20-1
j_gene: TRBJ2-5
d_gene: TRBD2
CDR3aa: CSASAGLAGTETQYF
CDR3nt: TGCAGTGCTAGTGCAGGACTAGCGGGTACAGAGACCCAGTACTTC

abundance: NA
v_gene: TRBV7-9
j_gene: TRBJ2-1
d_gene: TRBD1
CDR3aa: CASTSGQRVVDEQFF
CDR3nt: TGTGCCAGCACCTCGGGACAGAGGGTAGTTGATGAGCAGTTCTTC

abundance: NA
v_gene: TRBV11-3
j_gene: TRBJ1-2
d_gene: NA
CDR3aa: CASSQQAYGYTF
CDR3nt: TGTGCCAGCAGCCAACAGGCCTATGGCTACACCTTC

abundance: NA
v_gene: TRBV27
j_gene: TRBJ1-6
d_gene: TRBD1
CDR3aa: CASTDRDRASGPLHF
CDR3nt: TGTGCCAGCACCGACCGGGACAGGGCTTCAGGACCCCTCCACTTT

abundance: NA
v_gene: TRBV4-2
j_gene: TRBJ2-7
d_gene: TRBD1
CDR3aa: CASSHAQGDQAIYEQYF
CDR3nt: TGTGCCAGCAGCCACGCCCAGGGGGACCAAGCGATCTACGAGCAGTACTTC

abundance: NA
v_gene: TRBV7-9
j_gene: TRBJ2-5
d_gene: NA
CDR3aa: CASSYLSETQYF
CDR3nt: TGTGCCAGCAGCTACCTATCAGAGACCCAGTACTTC

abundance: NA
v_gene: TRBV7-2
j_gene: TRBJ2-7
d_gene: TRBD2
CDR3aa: CASSMRTSGTYEQYF
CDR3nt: TGTGCCAGCAGCATGCGGACTAGCGGGACCTACGAGCAGTACTTC